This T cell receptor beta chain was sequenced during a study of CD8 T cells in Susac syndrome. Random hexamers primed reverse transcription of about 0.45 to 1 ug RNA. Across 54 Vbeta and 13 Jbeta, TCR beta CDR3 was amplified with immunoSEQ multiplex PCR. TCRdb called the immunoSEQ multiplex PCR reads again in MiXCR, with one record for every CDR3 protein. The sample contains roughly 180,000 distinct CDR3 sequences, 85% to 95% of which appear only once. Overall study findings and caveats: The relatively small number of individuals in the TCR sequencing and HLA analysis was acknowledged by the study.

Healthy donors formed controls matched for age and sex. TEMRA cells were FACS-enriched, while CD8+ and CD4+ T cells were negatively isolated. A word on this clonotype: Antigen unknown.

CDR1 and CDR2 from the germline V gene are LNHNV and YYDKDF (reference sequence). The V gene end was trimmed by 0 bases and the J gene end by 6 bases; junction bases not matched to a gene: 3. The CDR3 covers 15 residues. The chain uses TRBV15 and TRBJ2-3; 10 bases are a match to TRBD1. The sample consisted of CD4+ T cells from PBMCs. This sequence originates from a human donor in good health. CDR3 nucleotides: TGTGCCACCAGCAGAGAGGGACAGGGGCCCGATACGCAGTATTTT. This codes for CATSREGQGPDTQYF.